This TCR beta chain was recovered during a study of Graves' ophthalmopathy and Graves' hyperthyroidism. In the study overall: The study drew peripheral blood at initial diagnosis, before any treatment. Regarding the study as a whole: The model predicted ophthalmopathy progression with 70.59% sensitivity and around 74% specificity. Thyroid clonotypes that were expanded above 0.001 frequency mostly also appeared in blood.

This CDR3 spans 14 amino acids. Germline loops: CDR1 SNHLY, CDR2 FYNNEI. The TCR beta CDR3 regions underwent amplification from RNA transcripts. First-round RT-PCR employed HTBI primers, with a second-round multiplex PCR after it. TCRdb itself ran the multiplex PCR reads through MiXCR, one entry per CDR3 protein. Among under 250,000 distinct CDR3 sequences, 20% to 25% were seen once, and the ten largest hold roughly 44%. The PBMCs used were ones drawn from approximately 10 ml of fresh peripheral blood. On this clonotype itself: As yet, its antigen is unknown. One end of the junction varies from germline; a read error may be responsible.

The V call is TRBV2, the J call TRBJ2-7; D is unclear. The clonotype was recovered from a woman in her fifties or sixties with Graves' ophthalmopathy. The sequencing sample was made of peripheral blood. The CDR3 sequence: CASIGAVSSYEQCF. CDR3 coding DNA: TGTGCCAGCATAGGTGCAGTGAGCTCCTACGAGCAGTGCTTC.